The clone carrying this T cell receptor beta chain was picked up a small number of times. What it recognizes is unknown. This entry belongs to a study of T-cell memory formation after mild COVID-19. Notes on the study in general: Clones that contracted from day 15 to 85 were balanced CD4/CD8, while later expanders leaned CD4+.

The CDR3 has 15 amino acids. The V gene end was trimmed by 2 bases and the J gene end by 0 bases; junction bases not matched to a gene: 1. The germline CDR1 and CDR2 sequences are MRHNA and SNTAGT. From the 5' RACE reads, TCRdb called clonotypes with MiXCR, one entry per CDR3 protein. The data hold fewer than 70,000 distinct CDR3 sequences, with more than 8% observed a single time. The chain is built from TRBV6-4 and TRBJ2-3, with 8 bases fitting TRBD2. This receptor was identified in a man aged 18-30 years who had mild COVID-19 (a few samples of this study predate the infection). Cell type and time point are not known. Sequencing was performed on PBMCs or a T cell subset sorted from them (not recorded which). The CDR3 sequence: CASSDGLASTDTQYF. The CDR3 region has the DNA TGTGCCAGCAGTGACGGACTAGCTAGCACAGATACGCAGTATTTT.